A single sample gave rise to the 25 T cell receptor beta chains below, sequenced in a study of blood T cell repertoires in COVID-19 (dated by TCRdb to the early 2020s). Library construction relied on the immunoSEQ multiplex PCR assay. TCRdb obtained this table from immuneACCESS and retained in-frame rearrangements with V and J assigned. These tables miss some clones; where compared with another copy, unresolved V genes account for less than half of the shortfall, and the remainder is unexplained. A total of some 50,000 clones appear in this sample, around 76% of them only once. Jointly, the top ten make up approximately 4.9% of the sample. The source material was peripheral blood. The source of these receptors is a human donor in a cohort sampled during active COVID-19.

The chain joins TRBV29-1 to TRBJ2-1, with 9 bases aligning to TRBD1. The CDR3 sequence is 14 residues long. The ends lost 1 base at V and 4 bases at J; junction bases unmatched: 2. Germline V gives CDR1 SQVTM, CDR2 ANQGSEA. The CDR3 reads CSVEGDRDYNEQFF. Here the CDR3 DNA reads TGCAGCGTTGAAGGGGACAGGGATTACAATGAGCAGTTCTTC.

CDR3 sequence: CASSTVLLTSSYNSPLHF. The CDR3 DNA follows: TGTGCCAGCTCAACAGTCCTCTTGACAAGCTCCTATAATTCACCCCTCCACTTT. The chain employs TRBV18 and TRBJ1-6; D uncertain. The CDR3 covers 18 residues. Trimming cost V 5 bases and J 0 bases, with 17 bases left between them. CDR1 is KGHSH, CDR2 LQKENI, per germline. Filled out from reference TRBV18 and TRBJ1-6, the complete variable domain reads NAGVMQNPRHLVRRRGQEARLRCSPMKGHSHVYWYRQLPEEGLKFMVYLQKENIIDESGMPKERFSAEFPKEGPSILRIQQVVRGDSAAYFCASSTVLLTSSYNSPLHFGNGTRLTVT.

This clone came up a few times. V usage is TRBV7-2 and J usage is TRBJ2-7, with 7 bases lining up with TRBD2. Germline CDR1 is SGHTA and CDR2 is FQGNSA. This CDR3 region has 15 residues. J lost 0 bases, V lost 1 base, and 3 bases had no gene match. The DNA of the CDR3 is TGTGCCAGCAGCTTAGGTGGGGGGGGCTCCTACGAGCAGTACTTC. Protein: CASSLGGGGSYEQYF. Variable domain in full (rest from reference TRBV7-2 and TRBJ2-7): GAGVSQSPSNKVTEKGKDVELRCDPISGHTALYWYRQSLGQGLEFLIYFQGNSAPDKSGLPSDRFSAERTGGSVSTLTIQRTQQEDSAVYLCASSLGGGGSYEQYFGPGTRLTVT.

This clone was recorded a few times. J is TRBJ1-5 and V is TRBV2; 10 positions match TRBD1. Germline V gives CDR1 SNHLY, CDR2 FYNNEI. The junction had 13 bases not matched to a gene; V was cut back by 8 bases and J by 0 bases. The CDR3 has 18 amino acids. In DNA, the CDR3 is TGTGCCAGCCGGAAGTCCGGGACAGGGGCCCTTAGCAATCAGCCCCAGCATTTT. Translation gives CASRKSGTGALSNQPQHF.

The CDR3 nucleotides read TGTGCCACTCGCGCCTCCACGTACCACGAGCAGTACTTC. Translating gives CATRASTYHEQYF. The V and J genes are TRBV12-3 or TRBV12-4 and TRBJ2-7; D is ambiguous. The CDR3 is made up of 13 amino acids. Trimming removed 10 bases at V and 5 bases at J, with 18 bases between.

The chain has TRBV7-2 and TRBJ1-5; D perhaps matches TRBD1 (6 bases). Germline V CDR1 and CDR2: SGHTA, FQGNSA. V gave up 8 bases and J gave up 2 bases, with 16 bases separating them. The CDR3 extends over 15 amino acids. The CDR3 region is CASRRLGAGNQPQHF. Written as DNA, the CDR3 is TGTGCCAGCCGGCGGTTGGGGGCAGGCAATCAGCCCCAGCATTTT.

V gene TRBV7-9 combines with J gene TRBJ1-2; 7 bases fit TRBD1. Trimming cost V 4 bases and J 0 bases; bases outside gene matches: 5. Germline V lookup: CDR1 SEHNR, CDR2 FQNEAQ (reference sequence). CDR3 length: 15 amino acids. For the CDR3, the DNA is TGTGCCAGCAGCTACGGGACAGCCACTAACTATGGCTACACCTTC. Translation: CASSYGTATNYGYTF.

This chain uses TRBV18 with TRBJ1-5; D remains ambiguous. The CDR3 length is 12 residues. V dropped 3 bases and J dropped 12 bases, with 12 bases sitting between them. CDR1 KGHSH and CDR2 LQKENI come from the germline V gene. The CDR3 loop is CASSPASGVQHF. The CDR3 bases are TGTGCCAGCTCACCCGCCTCCGGAGTCCAGCATTTT.

This chain joins TRBV29-1 and TRBJ1-1, with D uncertain. This CDR3 region has 12 residues. Trimming removed 3 bases at V and 3 bases at J, with 8 bases between. Germline CDR1 and CDR2: SQVTM and ANQGSEA. Here the CDR3 reads CSVESVYTEAFF. CDR3 sequence (DNA): TGCAGCGTTGAGTCGGTATACACTGAAGCTTTCTTT.

The genes are TRBV4-1 and TRBJ1-5; D is perhaps TRBD1 (5 bases). Germline CDR1 and CDR2: MGHRA and YSYEKL. V shed 0 bases and J shed 4 bases, with 7 bases lying between them. The CDR3 extends over 14 amino acids. The CDR3 sequence is CASSQERGNQPQHF. CDR3 nucleotides: TGCGCCAGCAGCCAAGAAAGGGGAAATCAGCCCCAGCATTTT.

V and J are TRBV29-1 and TRBJ1-2; no reliable D call. The V end lost 2 bases, the J end lost 5 bases, and 12 bases lay between the germline ends. Germline V gene sequence: CDR1 SQVTM, CDR2 ANQGSEA. The CDR3 totals 13 residues. The CDR3 nucleotides read TGCAGCGTTGAAAACAGAACGATTTATGGCTACACCTTC. It codes for CSVENRTIYGYTF.

This sequence joins TRBV7-9 and TRBJ2-2, with 7 bases lining up with TRBD1. The germline gives CDR1 SEHNR, CDR2 FQNEAQ (reference sequence). Trimming cost V 2 bases and J 2 bases; bases outside gene matches: 5. The CDR3 length is 16 residues. CDR3 sequence (DNA): TGTGCCAGCAGCTTACGCCGGACAGGAAACACCGGGGAGCTGTTTTTT. Amino acid sequence: CASSLRRTGNTGELFF. The full variable domain, rest sourced from reference TRBV7-9 and TRBJ2-2, is DTGVSQNPRHKITKRGQNVTFRCDPISEHNRLYWYRQTLGQGPEFLTYFQNEAQLEKSRLLSDRFSAERPKGSFSTLEIQRTEQGDSAMYLCASSLRRTGNTGELFFGEGSRLTVL.

The gene calls are TRBV2 and TRBJ2-7; D possibly corresponds to TRBD2 (5 bases). CDR1 and CDR2 (germline): SNHLY, FYNNEI. Trimming removed 7 bases at V and 9 bases at J, with 25 bases between. The CDR3 length is 15 residues. The CDR3 DNA reads TGTGCCAGCATGCGAGGGTCTATCGCCAGCGGTGGGCAGTACTTC. Translation gives CASMRGSIASGGQYF.

Only one count was recorded for this clone. V gene TRBV5-4 combines with J gene TRBJ2-7, with 11 nucleotides matching TRBD2. The CDR3 is made up of 15 amino acids. CDR1 is SGHNT, CDR2 YYREEE, per germline (reference sequence). V dropped 6 bases and J dropped 4; count of bases not matched to a gene: 9. CDR3 DNA sequence: TGTGCCAGCACCGACCTTACTAGCGGGAGTTACGAGCAGTACTTC. Its translation: CASTDLTSGSYEQYF.

CDR3 protein: CASSTQGRYEQYF. The DNA of the CDR3 is TGTGCCAGCAGTACCCAGGGGAGATACGAGCAGTACTTC. V and J are TRBV2 and TRBJ2-7, with a tentative D call TRBD1 (6 bases). This CDR3 spans 13 amino acids. V lost 5 bases, J lost 4 bases, and 12 bases lay in between. Germline V CDR1 and CDR2: SNHLY, FYNNEI.

This chain joins TRBV5-1 and TRBJ2-7; maybe TRBD2 (7 bases). Deletions cut 1 base from V and 2 bases from J, with 16 bases between. This CDR3 has 16 amino acids. Germline V gene sequence: CDR1 SGHRS, CDR2 YFSETQ. The CDR3 spells CASSLTDPGGPYEQYF. The CDR3 bases are TGCGCCAGCAGCTTGACGGACCCGGGGGGCCCCTACGAGCAGTACTTC.

V and J are TRBV6-5 and TRBJ2-5; 10 nucleotides align to TRBD1. Germline V gives CDR1 MNHEY, CDR2 SVGAGI. Trimming removed 7 bases from V and 6 bases from J; junction bases left unmatched: 8. The CDR3 runs 14 residues. CDR3 nucleotide sequence: TGTGCCAGCACCCGACAGGGGGCATGGAAGACCCAGTACTTC. Encoded protein: CASTRQGAWKTQYF.

The chain carries TRBV21-1 and TRBJ2-7; the D call of TRBD1 is as the table states it, not checked on the DNA. TRBV21-1 is noted as a pseudogene. This CDR3 spans 16 amino acids. The CDR3 DNA reads TGTGCCAGCAGCGGAAACCGGGACAGCCTCTCCTACGAGCAGTACTTC. Its translation is CASSGNRDSLSYEQYF.

The chain is built from TRBV7-9 and TRBJ1-1, with 11 bases that match TRBD1. The CDR3 loop spans 15 amino acids. The germline V gene encodes CDR1 SEHNR and CDR2 FQNEAQ (reference sequence). V gave up 3 bases and J gave up 11 bases; unmatched junction bases: 11. This chain's CDR3 is CASSFPGTGGGRAFF. The DNA of the CDR3 is TGTGCCAGCAGCTTTCCCGGGACAGGGGGAGGTAGGGCTTTCTTT.

The chain employs TRBV5-1 and TRBJ1-1; possibly TRBD1 for D (6 bases). Looked up from germline, CDR1 is SGHRS and CDR2 is YFSETQ. CDR3 length: 14 residues. V lost 2 bases, J lost 4 bases, and 12 bases lay in between. The CDR3 loop is CASSLQGMGTEAFF. The CDR3 DNA is TGCGCCAGCAGCTTACAGGGCATGGGCACTGAAGCTTTCTTT. Based on the CDR3 plus reference TRBV5-1 and TRBJ1-1, the full variable domain is KAGVTQTPRYLIKTRGQQVTLSCSPISGHRSVSWYQQTPGQGLQFLFEYFSETQRNKGNFPGRFSGRQFSNSRSEMNVSTLELGDSALYLCASSLQGMGTEAFFGQGTRLTVV.

V usage is TRBV16 and J usage is TRBJ1-6; D remains ambiguous. V lost 1 base and J lost 0, with 7 bases in between. There are 16 residues in the CDR3. CDR1 and CDR2 (germline): KGHSY, FQNENV. The DNA for the CDR3 is TGTGCCAGCAGCCAATATGGCAGCTCCTATAATTCACCCCTCCACTTT. Translated, it gives CASSQYGSSYNSPLHF.

The V call is TRBV4-3, the J call TRBJ2-3; D is ambiguous. The germline V gene encodes CDR1 LGHNA and CDR2 YSLEER. The CDR3 is 14 amino acids. V gave up 0 bases and J gave up 4 bases, with 8 bases separating them. The CDR3 nucleotides read TGCGCCAGCAGCCAAGATATCTACTCAGATACGCAGTATTTT. This encodes CASSQDIYSDTQYF.

The chain uses TRBV9 and TRBJ2-7; tentatively, D is TRBD1 (6 bases). From germline, CDR1 is SGDLS and CDR2 YYNGEE. The CDR3 has 14 amino acids. Between the trimmed V and J ends, which lost 0 bases and 2 bases, there was a span of 9 bases. Here the CDR3 reads CASSVGGGAYEQYF. Here the CDR3 DNA reads TGTGCCAGCAGCGTAGGAGGGGGAGCCTACGAGCAGTACTTC.

This chain links TRBV11-2 with TRBJ2-7; a weak D match, TRBD1 (7 bases). CDR1 and CDR2 from the germline V gene are SGHAT and FQNNGV. Trimming cost V 1 base and J 3 bases, with 16 bases left between them. The CDR3 has 16 residues. For the CDR3, the DNA is TGTGCCAGCAGCTTAGTGGGGGCGGGACAGAACTACGAGCAGTACTTC. Translating it yields CASSLVGAGQNYEQYF.

J is TRBJ2-7 and V is TRBV6-5; 9 bases match TRBD1. CDR1 MNHEY and CDR2 SVGAGI come from the germline V gene. Germline trimming cut 6 bases from V and 2 bases from J; bases unmatched to any gene: 8. The CDR3 loop spans 15 amino acids. CDR3 coding DNA: TGTGCCAGCAGGCGTCGGGACAGGGCGCCCTACGAGCAGTACTTC. Protein product: CASRRRDRAPYEQYF.